This T cell receptor (beta chain) was retrieved from a study of cytomegalovirus exposure and HLA in healthy donors. Looking at the study overall: A subsequent analysis reported that the 120 validation repertoires were produced on the same platform that had also been used for the 600 to 700 first-cohort repertoires. Regarding the study as a whole: A classifier reportedly called cytomegalovirus status with high sensitivity and specificity. Researchers counted around 150 TCR beta chains as cytomegalovirus-associated.

The V and J ends lost 1 base and 7 bases, in that order; junction bases with no gene match: 3. Germline assignment: CDR1 KGHSH and CDR2 LQKENI. The CDR3 contains 15 residues. Details on this clone: Its specificity is unknown.

The repertoire was sequenced with immunoSEQ multiplex PCR; TCRdb's copy has only in-frame clones and lacks some. The profile shows about 83,000 clones, approximately 96% of them singletons. The receptor was derived from a woman aged 18 to 35 in good health and CMV-seronegative. Sequences were obtained from PBMCs. The J gene is TRBJ1-5, the V gene TRBV18; TRBD1 agrees at 11 bases. The CDR3 DNA follows: TGTGCCAGCTCACCACGGACAGGGGGCGAGCAGCCCCAGCATTTT. Its protein product is CASSPRTGGEQPQHF.